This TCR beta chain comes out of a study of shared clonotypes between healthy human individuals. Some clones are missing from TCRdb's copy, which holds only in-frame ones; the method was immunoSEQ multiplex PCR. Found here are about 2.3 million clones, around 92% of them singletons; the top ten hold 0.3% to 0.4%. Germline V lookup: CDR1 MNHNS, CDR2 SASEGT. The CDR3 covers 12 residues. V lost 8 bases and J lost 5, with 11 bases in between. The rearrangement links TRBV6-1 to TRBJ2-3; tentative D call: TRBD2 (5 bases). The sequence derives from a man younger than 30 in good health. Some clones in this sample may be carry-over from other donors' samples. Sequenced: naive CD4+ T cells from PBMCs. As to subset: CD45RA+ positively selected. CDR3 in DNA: TGTGCCAGCTCAGAACTAGGAGATACGCAGTATTTT. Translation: CASSELGDTQYF.